The rows below give T cell receptor beta chains drawn from one sample of a study of T cells expressing NK-cell markers. From the 5' RACE reads, TCRdb lists one entry per CDR3 protein and no DNA. The specimen's table records about 390,000 distinct CDR3 sequences. Sequenced material: blood T cells: a sorted CD56 or NKG2C T cell subset, CD4+ or CD8+ T cells, or bulk PBMC T cells (not recorded which). The origin of the receptors is a woman aged 45-65 years in good health. CDR3s include the opening cysteine and the closing phenylalanine or tryptophan.

v_gene: TRBV11-2
j_gene: TRBJ2-1
CDR3aa: CASSQRDSRSYNEQFF

v_gene: TRBV5-1
j_gene: TRBJ1-4
CDR3aa: CASSRGSAEKLFF

v_gene: TRBV29-1
j_gene: TRBJ2-5
CDR3aa: CSGGGSETQYF

v_gene: TRBV12-3/TRBV12-4
j_gene: TRBJ1-5
CDR3aa: CASSPRTINQPQHF

v_gene: TRBV6-6
j_gene: TRBJ2-1
CDR3aa: CAIQLAGGISNEQFF

v_gene: TRBV2
j_gene: TRBJ2-6
CDR3aa: CASSEWTGGLSGANVLTF

v_gene: TRBV2
j_gene: TRBJ2-4
CDR3aa: CASRTGVDKNIQYF

v_gene: TRBV20-1
j_gene: TRBJ2-1
CDR3aa: CSARVGLAGGQFF

v_gene: TRBV4-2
j_gene: TRBJ2-1
CDR3aa: CASSQVGTSGFGEQFF

v_gene: TRBV5-1
j_gene: TRBJ1-1
CDR3aa: CASSLSQGMNTEAFF

v_gene: TRBV5-6
j_gene: TRBJ2-3
CDR3aa: CASSSRVTDTQYF

v_gene: TRBV18
j_gene: TRBJ2-1
CDR3aa: CASSPARESSEQFF

v_gene: TRBV3-1
j_gene: TRBJ1-1
CDR3aa: CASSQDWSSSTEAFF

v_gene: TRBV18
j_gene: TRBJ2-7
CDR3aa: CASSPRSGNSYEQYF

v_gene: TRBV5-1
j_gene: TRBJ2-5
CDR3aa: CASRITGGEETQYF

v_gene: TRBV12-3/TRBV12-4
j_gene: TRBJ2-2
CDR3aa: CASSSPGPPELFF

v_gene: TRBV12-3/TRBV12-4
j_gene: TRBJ2-1
CDR3aa: CASRPGGSGWNEQFF

v_gene: TRBV6-1
j_gene: TRBJ2-6
CDR3aa: CATTLTQSGANVLTF

v_gene: TRBV6-5
j_gene: TRBJ2-5
CDR3aa: CATGLGRETQYF

v_gene: TRBV4-1
j_gene: TRBJ2-5
CDR3aa: CATSPAQWGETQYF

v_gene: TRBV5-1
j_gene: TRBJ2-1
CDR3aa: CASSLVGPMGQGANWDEQFF

v_gene: TRBV20-1
j_gene: TRBJ2-1
CDR3aa: CSVFGYRRDNEQFF

v_gene: TRBV21-1
j_gene: TRBJ2-5
CDR3aa: CASSRVPGGWETQYF

v_gene: TRBV20-1
j_gene: TRBJ2-3
CDR3aa: CSAQESSTDTQYF

v_gene: TRBV7-9
j_gene: TRBJ2-1
CDR3aa: CASSLAGGEGNEQFF

v_gene: TRBV6-2/TRBV6-3
j_gene: TRBJ2-2
CDR3aa: CASSYLGGSTGELFF

v_gene: TRBV5-1
j_gene: TRBJ2-5
CDR3aa: CASSHAKEWQTQYF

v_gene: TRBV10-1
j_gene: TRBJ2-5
CDR3aa: CASSPRDGTQYF

v_gene: TRBV3-1
j_gene: TRBJ2-1
CDR3aa: CASSQLYNEQFF

v_gene: TRBV3-1
j_gene: TRBJ2-1
CDR3aa: CASSQVTSNNEQFF

v_gene: TRBV11-2
j_gene: TRBJ1-5
CDR3aa: CASSLGEGLGQPQHF

v_gene: TRBV10-3
j_gene: TRBJ2-3
CDR3aa: CAIRTQGRGDTQYF

v_gene: TRBV2
j_gene: TRBJ2-3
CDR3aa: CASRDPTSGRMDTQYF

v_gene: TRBV7-8
j_gene: TRBJ1-1
CDR3aa: CASSLFQVSMNTEAFF

v_gene: TRBV5-6
j_gene: TRBJ2-2
CDR3aa: CASSSTGYRNTGELFF

v_gene: TRBV4-1
j_gene: TRBJ2-3
CDR3aa: CASSQLLAGGTDTQYF

v_gene: TRBV30
j_gene: TRBJ2-1
CDR3aa: CALPLRTGMGNEQFF

v_gene: TRBV7-9
j_gene: TRBJ2-2
CDR3aa: CASSLWGLADLRELFF

v_gene: TRBV4-1
j_gene: TRBJ2-3
CDR3aa: CASSQAPSGRVDTQYF

v_gene: TRBV12-3/TRBV12-4
j_gene: TRBJ2-2
CDR3aa: CASSDDRGRPNTGELFF

v_gene: TRBV12-5
j_gene: TRBJ2-5
CDR3aa: CASGLAGLAEQETQYF

v_gene: TRBV9
j_gene: TRBJ2-5
CDR3aa: CASSVKTGTGHKGLETQYF

v_gene: TRBV6-2/TRBV6-3
j_gene: TRBJ1-1
CDR3aa: CASRSDPGTTEAFF

v_gene: TRBV6-2/TRBV6-3
j_gene: TRBJ2-7
CDR3aa: CASTSTYEQYF

v_gene: TRBV19
j_gene: TRBJ2-1
CDR3aa: CASASLKRGIDEQFF